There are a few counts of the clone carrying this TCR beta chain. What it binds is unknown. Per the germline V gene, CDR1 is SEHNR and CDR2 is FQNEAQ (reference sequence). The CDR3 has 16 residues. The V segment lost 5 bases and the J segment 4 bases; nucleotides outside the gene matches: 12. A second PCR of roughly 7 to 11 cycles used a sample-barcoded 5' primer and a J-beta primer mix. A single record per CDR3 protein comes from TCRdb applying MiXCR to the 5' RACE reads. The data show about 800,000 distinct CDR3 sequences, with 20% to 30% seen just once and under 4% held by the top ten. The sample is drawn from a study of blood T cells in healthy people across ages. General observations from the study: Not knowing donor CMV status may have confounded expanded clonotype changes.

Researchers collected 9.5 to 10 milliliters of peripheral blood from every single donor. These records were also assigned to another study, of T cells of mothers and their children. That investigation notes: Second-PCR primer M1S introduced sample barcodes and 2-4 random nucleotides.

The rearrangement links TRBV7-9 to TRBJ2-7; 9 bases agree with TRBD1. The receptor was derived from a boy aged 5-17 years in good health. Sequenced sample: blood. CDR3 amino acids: CASSLPQGAERYEQYF. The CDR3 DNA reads TGTGCCAGCAGCCTTCCACAGGGGGCGGAGAGGTACGAGCAGTACTTC.